This T cell receptor (beta chain) comes out of a study of CD8 T cells in Susac syndrome. CDR1 and CDR2 (germline): SGHDN, FVKESK. With 1 base removed from V and 0 bases from J, the gap between germline ends came to 11 bases. The CDR3 extends over 16 amino acids. RNA amounts of about 0.5 to 1 ug underwent reverse transcription with random hexamers. An immunoSEQ multiplex PCR generated amplified TCR beta CDR3 products spanning 54 Vbeta and 13 Jbeta. TCRdb independently ran MiXCR on the immunoSEQ multiplex PCR reads; one entry per CDR3 protein. The data show about 130,000 distinct CDR3 sequences, with 80% seen just once and roughly 0.53% held by the top ten. CD8+ and CD4+ T cells from blood underwent TCR beta sequencing.

The genes are TRBV14 and TRBJ2-3, with D possibly matching TRBD1 (7 bases). The sequence derives from a human donor with multiple sclerosis. What was sequenced was CD8+ T cells from PBMCs. The CDR3 DNA sequence: TGTGCCAGCAGCCAAGCAGGGGGACTCAGCACAGATACGCAGTATTTT. Protein sequence: CASSQAGGLSTDTQYF.